Below, 19 T cell receptor beta chains from the same sample are listed, as sequenced in a study of blood T cell repertoires in COVID-19. Assay: immunoSEQ multiplex PCR; the TCRdb copy retains only in-frame clones and omits some. In the table there are over 150,000 clones, about 90% of which are singletons. Sequencing was done on a sample of PBMCs or T cells enriched from blood (not recorded which). Receptors originate from a woman aged 25 to 39 who had recovered from COVID-19.

The chain carries TRBV7-2 and TRBJ1-2; D is ambiguous. The CDR3 length is 13 residues. Trimming left V 0 bases short and J 6 bases short, with 8 bases between. Germline CDR1 and CDR2: SGHTA and FQGNSA. The CDR3 sequence: CASSLAGVNGYTF. The CDR3 DNA reads TGTGCCAGCAGCTTAGCCGGGGTAAATGGCTACACCTTC.

This chain joins TRBV18 and TRBJ1-2; D possibly corresponds to TRBD1 (5 bases). V lost 5 bases to trimming and J lost 4 bases, with 14 bases between them. Germline V CDR1 and CDR2: KGHSH, LQKENI. This CDR3 region has 14 residues. CDR3: CASSVTDNGYGYTF. The CDR3, as DNA: TGTGCCAGCTCAGTCACGGACAACGGCTATGGCTACACCTTC.

The genes are TRBV30 and TRBJ1-1; a weak D match, TRBD1 (6 bases). The CDR3 length is 13 residues. CDR1 is GTSNPN and CDR2 is SVGIG in the germline V gene (reference sequence). V lost 3 bases and J lost 6, with 14 bases in between. CDR3 nucleotides: TGTGCCTGGAGAGACAGGCGATCGGCTGAAGCTTTCTTT. Translating it yields CAWRDRRSAEAFF.

The chain joins TRBV4-1 to TRBJ2-7, with 8 bases fitting TRBD1. The trim removed 3 bases at V and 2 bases at J, leaving 9 bases unmatched. CDR3 length: 16 amino acids. Germline loops: CDR1 MGHRA, CDR2 YSYEKL. CDR3 protein: CASSHIPGQATYEQYF. CDR3 nucleotides: TGCGCCAGCAGCCATATCCCGGGACAGGCTACCTACGAGCAGTACTTC.

The chain combines TRBV6-5 with TRBJ1-1; no reliable D call. Germline V CDR1 and CDR2: MNHEY, SVGAGI. The CDR3 extends over 13 amino acids. The V end lost 7 bases, the J end lost 1 base, and 10 bases lay between the germline ends. Written as DNA, the CDR3 is TGTGCCAGCATTGCACGGGGGAACACTGAAGCTTTCTTT. Amino acid sequence: CASIARGNTEAFF.

As concerns this clone: This sequence may be a read error, since a much larger clone differs from it by one base. This chain uses TRBV5-4 with TRBJ1-1; 8 bases fit TRBD1. Germline V gene sequence: CDR1 SGHNT, CDR2 YYREEE (reference sequence). Germline trimming cut 4 bases from V and 1 base from J; bases unmatched to any gene: 3. The CDR3 covers 14 residues. This CDR3 is CASSQGQANTEAFF. CDR3 DNA: TGTGCCAGCAGCCAGGGACAGGCGAACACTGAAGCTTTCTTT.

This rearrangement joins TRBV13 to TRBJ1-1; no clear D gene. The germline CDR1 and CDR2 sequences are PRHDT and FYEKMQ (reference sequence). The CDR3 has 14 amino acids. The V end was cut by 0 bases, the J end by 1 base, with 6 bases between. CDR3 protein: CASSLGRQNTEAFF. The CDR3 DNA reads TGTGCCAGCAGCTTAGGCCGACAGAACACTGAAGCTTTCTTT.

The chain employs TRBV24-1 and TRBJ2-2, with 11 positions matching TRBD1. The CDR3 consists of 15 residues. The germline V gene has CDR1 KGHDR and CDR2 SFDVKD. After removal of 7 bases from V and 6 bases from J, the junction contained 6 bases not matched to a gene. The CDR3 region is CATSSGTGGPGELFF. CDR3 DNA sequence: TGTGCCACCAGCTCCGGGACAGGGGGTCCCGGGGAGCTGTTTTTT.

This chain links TRBV9 with TRBJ2-2; 7 bases align to TRBD2. This CDR3 comprises 16 residues. The trim removed 6 bases at V and 5 bases at J, leaving 13 bases unmatched. Germline assignment: CDR1 SGDLS and CDR2 YYNGEE. The CDR3 DNA is TGTGCCAGCAATACCTGGGAGGGCCAAGGGACCGGGGAGCTGTTTTTT. Its translation: CASNTWEGQGTGELFF.

This rearrangement joins TRBV19 to TRBJ1-1; no clear D. CDR1 is LNHDA and CDR2 is SQIVND in the germline V gene (reference sequence). This CDR3 comprises 15 residues. V was pared by 1 base and J by 2 bases, with 11 bases between. The CDR3 loop reads CASSIAPEINTEAFF. DNA for the CDR3: TGTGCCAGTAGTATAGCCCCTGAGATTAACACTGAAGCTTTCTTT.

CDR3 sequence (DNA): TGTGCCACCGGGGGGATCTATGGCTACACCTTC. Translation gives CATGGIYGYTF. The chain carries TRBV24-1 and TRBJ1-2; perhaps TRBD1 as D (5 bases). The germline V gene encodes CDR1 KGHDR and CDR2 SFDVKD. The V end was cut by 9 bases, the J end by 4 bases, with 8 bases between. This CDR3 has 11 residues.

The DNA for the CDR3 is TGTGCCAGCAGCCAAGATGAGGGTACAAGTGAAAAACTGTTTTTT. Its translation is CASSQDEGTSEKLFF. This chain connects TRBV4-2 to TRBJ1-4; D is unclear. From germline, CDR1 is LGHNA and CDR2 YNFKEQ. The CDR3 spans 15 residues. V lost 0 bases to trimming and J lost 7 bases, with 12 bases between them.

The chain combines TRBV2 with TRBJ2-3; D is possibly TRBD2 (8 bases). Trimming pared 2 bases from V and 5 bases from J, leaving 17 bases between. This CDR3 has 16 amino acids. Germline CDR1 is SNHLY and CDR2 is FYNNEI. The CDR3 reads CASSERDSGRIDTQYF. In nucleotides, the CDR3 is TGTGCCAGCAGTGAAAGGGACAGCGGGAGAATAGATACGCAGTATTTT.

V is TRBV7-3 and J is TRBJ2-1; 7 bases agree with TRBD1. The CDR3 spans 14 residues. With 3 bases clipped from V and 9 bases from J, the junction kept 8 bases outside the gene matches. CDR1 SGHTA and CDR2 FQGTGA come from the germline V gene. DNA of the CDR3: TGTGCCAGCAGCTTCAAAGGACAGGCTGGTGAGCAGTTCTTC. It translates to CASSFKGQAGEQFF.

The chain is built from TRBV27 and TRBJ2-5; 10 bases are shared with TRBD2. The germline gives CDR1 MNHEY, CDR2 SMNVEV (reference sequence). J was trimmed by 4 bases and V by 5 bases; bases with no gene match: 1. CDR3 length: 13 residues. The CDR3 nucleotides read TGTGCCAGCAGTCCTAGCGGGAGAGAGACCCAGTACTTC. It translates to CASSPSGRETQYF.

The rearrangement joins TRBV30 to TRBJ1-2; D not certain. Trimming cost V 2 bases and J 5 bases, with 12 bases left between them. The CDR3 covers 13 residues. Germline V CDR1 and CDR2: GTSNPN, SVGIG (reference sequence). CDR3 bases: TGTGCCTGGAGTCCCAAACTAAGATATGGCTACACCTTC. Translated: CAWSPKLRYGYTF.

This clone was observed a single time. This chain joins TRBV5-1 and TRBJ1-4; TRBD1 agrees at 7 bases. V shed 4 bases and J 7 bases; nucleotides not matched to a gene: 7. The CDR3 covers 14 residues. Germline V gene lookup returns CDR1 SGHRS and CDR2 YFSETQ. The CDR3 is CASSPTGSGEKLFF. The CDR3 DNA is TGCGCCAGCAGCCCGACAGGGTCTGGTGAAAAACTGTTTTTT. The full variable domain, in which reference TRBV5-1 and TRBJ1-4 provide the parts outside the CDR3, is KAGVTQTPRYLIKTRGQQVTLSCSPISGHRSVSWYQQTPGQGLQFLFEYFSETQRNKGNFPGRFSGRQFSNSRSEMNVSTLELGDSALYLCASSPTGSGEKLFFGSGTQLSVL.

This clone has only one observation. This chain joins TRBV5-4 and TRBJ2-7, with D perhaps matching TRBD1 (6 bases). This CDR3 has 16 amino acids. Trimming left V 6 bases short and J 0 bases short, with 19 bases between. CDR1 SGHNT and CDR2 YYREEE come from the germline V gene (reference sequence). CDR3 coding DNA: TGTGCCAGCACCCCGGACAGCTCCCGATCCTCCTACGAGCAGTACTTC. Encoded protein: CASTPDSSRSSYEQYF.

The chain combines TRBV10-2 with TRBJ2-7, with 8 bases that match TRBD2. Looked up from germline, CDR1 is WSHSY and CDR2 is SAAADI. This CDR3 region has 14 residues. V lost 4 bases and J lost 1; bases outside the gene matches: 3. The CDR3 protein is CASSGTSGSYEQYF. In DNA form, the CDR3 reads TGCGCCAGCAGTGGCACTAGCGGATCCTACGAGCAGTACTTC.